This TCR beta chain was retrieved from a study of OX40 agonist ivuxolimab in advanced cancers. For context, the study as a whole: Ivuxolimab, which targeted the costimulatory receptor OX40 (CD134), was an agonistic, fully human IgG2 monoclonal antibody. Intravenous ivuxolimab was administered to patients every 2 weeks at six dose levels: 0.01, 0.1, 0.3, 1.5, 3 and 10 mg/kg. Of the approximately 50 patients in dose escalation, about 20 had hepatocellular carcinoma, approximately 15 had melanoma, 9 had renal cell carcinoma and 9 had head and neck cancer. In the dose-escalation cohort, more than 80% of patients were male, and the mean age was 60 years with a range of roughly 20 to 85. Prior anti-PD-1, anti-PD-L1 or anti-CTLA-4 therapy was permitted, and checkpoint inhibitors had been received by approximately 39% of dose-escalation patients. Partial responses occurred in three dose-escalation patients, of whom one had hepatocellular carcinoma and two had cutaneous melanoma. Peripheral TCRbeta sequencing aimed to test whether ivuxolimab altered TCR sequence diversity and caused clonal T-cell expansion. The paper reports the monotherapy dose-escalation portion (N of about 50 patients) of the phase I ivuxolimab trial. Overall results and qualifications from the work: After ivuxolimab, more expanded clones were found on average in CD8+ T cells than in CD4+ T cells. Low levels of normalized T-cell clonal expansion were also seen in some nonresponding patients. Partial responders in the 0.1-3.0 mg/kg groups had among the lowest normalized peripheral clonal expansion, especially among CD8+ T cells. Antigen specificity was not determined for the clonally expanded peripheral T cells. Clonal expansion of both CD4+ and CD8+ blood T cells was observed from baseline to week 6 at doses 0.1 to 3.0 mg/kg.

The CDR3 measures 14 amino acids from cysteine to phenylalanine. Just CDR3 DNA is preserved here, 42 bases in frame from base 1. The germline V gene specifies MNHEY as CDR1 and SVGAGI as CDR2. Compared with germline, V lacks 5 bases and J lacks 2 bases; bases without a gene match: 5. To sequence the TCRbeta CDR3 region, genomic DNA was isolated from the sorted cells. The immunoSEQ Assay was used to sequence the TCRbeta CDR3 regions. TCRdb re-hosts the immuneACCESS table, in-frame sequences only. Its copies lack some clones; in the studies checked, an unresolved V gene accounts for under half of them, and the cause for the rest is not known. Recorded for this sample are tens of thousands of clones; 80% to 95% of them occurred a single time. 30% to 40% of the sample lies in the top ten. Patients with autoimmune disease history or receiving systemic immunosuppression were excluded from the trial. In every dose cohort, peripheral blood was drawn for TCR sequencing at baseline, cycle 4 day 1, and cycle 7 day 1. Samples were obtained from an open-label, multicenter, first-in-human phase I dose-escalation trial of ivuxolimab. Adults with locally advanced or metastatic melanoma, renal cell carcinoma, hepatocellular carcinoma or head and neck squamous cell carcinoma were enrolled in the trial. Before TCR sequencing, CD4+ T cells and CD8+ T cells were sorted from peripheral blood as separate populations.

About this clone: Its target antigen remains unknown. No much larger clonotype is one base removed from it; base qualities were not supplied.

Recombination joined TRBV6-5 with TRBJ2-7; TRBD1 aligns with 8 central bases. The sequence was collected from an adult with an advanced solid tumor such as melanoma, head and neck, liver or kidney cancer. The input for sequencing was CD4+ or CD8+ T cells sorted from blood, taken in a trial of the OX40 agonist ivuxolimab. The DNA is as follows: TGTGCCAGCAGTAGGGGACAGGAAGCCTACGAGCAGTACTTC. This sequence encodes CASSRGQEAYEQYF.